These 26 T cell receptor beta chains were all obtained from the same sample, sequenced in a study of Ad26.COV2.S vaccination and SARS-CoV-2 variants. Treatment specified: around 19 received Ad26.COV2.S at low or high dose, single or two shots; a few received placebo; per-sample allocation not given. Specimen acquisition occurred on day 63 following the initial vaccine or placebo injection. Sequencing was performed with immunoSEQ multiplex PCR; in TCRdb, only in-frame clones are kept and a portion is missing. This table holds roughly 510,000 clones, around 88% found once. This specimen was peripheral blood, taken in a trial of Ad26.COV2.S vaccine versus placebo. All receptors derive from a person aged 18-65 years who received the Ad26.COV2.S COVID-19 vaccine or a placebo.

This clone appeared once. This chain connects TRBV28 to TRBJ2-3, with D perhaps being TRBD1 or TRBD2 (5 bases each). CDR3 length: 14 residues. Deletions cut 6 bases from V and 3 bases from J, with 13 bases between. Germline CDR1 reads MDHEN; CDR2 reads SYDVKM. This CDR3 reads CASRLVGVTDTQYF. CDR3 DNA sequence: TGTGCCAGCAGACTAGTAGGGGTTACAGATACGCAGTATTTT.

The chain carries TRBV15 and TRBJ1-2, with D perhaps TRBD1 (5 bases). V was clipped by 1 base and J by 4 bases, with 10 bases between them. Germline-derived CDR1 and CDR2 are LNHNV and YYDKDF (reference sequence). The CDR3 has 14 amino acids. The CDR3 DNA reads as TGTGCCACCAGCAGAGCGGGGGAGGGCTATGGCTACACCTTC. It yields the protein CATSRAGEGYGYTF.

The CDR3 sequence: CASSFGRGLGRNGELFF. CDR3 nucleotide sequence: TGTGCCAGCAGTTTCGGACGGGGCTTAGGGCGTAACGGGGAGCTGTTTTTT. The V and J genes are TRBV27 and TRBJ2-2; D assignment may be TRBD1 or TRBD2 (5 bases each). Trimming pared 3 bases from V and 7 bases from J, leaving 21 bases between. Looked up from germline, CDR1 is MNHEY and CDR2 is SMNVEV (reference sequence). The CDR3 loop spans 17 amino acids.

The chain links TRBV3-1 (or the pseudogene TRBV3-2) to TRBJ2-5; 7 bases agree with TRBD2. The trim removed 4 bases at V and 2 bases at J, leaving 7 bases unmatched. The CDR3 has 15 amino acids. CDR1 LGHDT and CDR2 YNNKEL come from the germline V gene (reference sequence). CDR3 sequence: CASSLQAGAQETQYF. In DNA, the CDR3 is TGTGCCAGCAGCCTACAGGCGGGAGCTCAAGAGACCCAGTACTTC.

V gene TRBV6-1 combines with J gene TRBJ2-4; D is ambiguous. V was trimmed by 0 bases and J by 0 bases, leaving 9 bases between them. The CDR3 covers 16 residues. Germline-derived CDR1 and CDR2 are MNHNS and SASEGT. The CDR3: CASSEAGLGAKNIQYF. CDR3 coding DNA: TGTGCCAGCAGTGAAGCCGGGCTGGGAGCCAAAAACATTCAGTACTTC.

This clone was seen just once. V usage is TRBV24-1 and J usage is TRBJ2-1, with a weak D call TRBD1 (5 bases). Germline-derived CDR1 and CDR2 are KGHDR and SFDVKD. CDR3 length: 15 amino acids. Between the trimmed V and J ends, which lost 5 bases and 0 bases, there was a span of 10 bases. The CDR3 DNA reads as TGTGCCACCAGTGCCCGCGACAGCTCCTACAATGAGCAGTTCTTC. Translated, it gives CATSARDSSYNEQFF.

J is TRBJ2-1 and V is TRBV2, with D perhaps matching TRBD1 or TRBD2 (5 bases each). Germline CDR1 and CDR2: SNHLY and FYNNEI. V lost 7 bases to trimming and J lost 4 bases, with 20 bases between them. CDR3 length equals 16 residues. The CDR3 nucleotides are TGTGCCAGCAATGCGCTCGGGGCGGGTGGTTACAATGAGCAGTTCTTC. Encoded protein: CASNALGAGGYNEQFF.

This chain connects TRBV6-2 or TRBV6-3 to TRBJ2-1; maybe TRBD2 (6 bases). The CDR3 has 14 residues. V lost 2 bases and J 4 bases, leaving 9 bases between the germline ends. In germline, CDR1 is MNHEY, CDR2 SVGEGT. CDR3 coding DNA: TGTGCCAGCAGTTACGGACTACTATACAATGAGCAGTTCTTC. It specifies CASSYGLLYNEQFF.

This clone was seen only once. The chain is built from TRBV19 and TRBJ2-2; D perhaps matches TRBD2 (5 bases). The CDR3 spans 15 residues. CDR1 LNHDA and CDR2 SQIVND come from the germline V gene (reference sequence). Trimming took off 2 bases at V and 6 bases at J, with 13 bases between the two ends. The CDR3 loop is CASSIKMGGSGELFF. The CDR3 region has the DNA TGTGCCAGTAGTATAAAAATGGGCGGGTCCGGGGAGCTGTTTTTT.

V gene TRBV7-9 combines with J gene TRBJ1-5, with a possible D match to TRBD1 (6 bases). This CDR3 has 14 residues. The V end was cut by 1 base, the J end by 6 bases, with 10 bases between. Per the germline V gene, CDR1 is SEHNR and CDR2 is FQNEAQ (reference sequence). CDR3 in DNA: TGTGCCAGCAGCTTAGAGGGGGGCCCTCAGCCCCAGCATTTT. It translates to CASSLEGGPQPQHF.

This clone was found once. V gene TRBV7-9 combines with J gene TRBJ2-3; possible D gene TRBD1, 5 bases. This CDR3 has 15 residues. Trimming cost V 7 bases and J 8 bases, with 22 bases left between them. Germline CDR1 SEHNR, CDR2 FQNEAQ (reference sequence). The CDR3 sequence: CASTSTLQLRGTQYF. In DNA form, the CDR3 reads TGTGCCAGCACCTCGACCCTCCAACTTAGGGGTACGCAGTATTTT. Full variable domain (missing parts from reference TRBV7-9 and TRBJ2-3): DTGVSQNPRHKITKRGQNVTFRCDPISEHNRLYWYRQTLGQGPEFLTYFQNEAQLEKSRLLSDRFSAERPKGSFSTLEIQRTEQGDSAMYLCASTSTLQLRGTQYFGPGTRLTVL.

The gene calls are TRBV6-5 and TRBJ2-5; 7 positions match TRBD2. CDR1 and CDR2 from the germline V gene are MNHEY and SVGAGI. The CDR3 sequence is 13 residues long. Unmatched junction bases numbered 2, after V lost 2 bases and J lost 5 bases. This CDR3 reads CASSYGRVETQYF. The DNA of the CDR3 is TGTGCCAGCAGTTACGGGAGGGTTGAGACCCAGTACTTC.

About this clone itself: The junction departs from the called germline gene at one end, perhaps through a read error. The rearrangement uses TRBV7-2 and TRBJ2-2; a weak D match, TRBD2 (7 bases). The germline V gene encodes CDR1 SGHTA and CDR2 FQGNSA. The CDR3 runs to 20 residues. The CDR3 reads CASTLARALRSGTLTGELFF. CDR3 sequence (DNA): TGTGCCAGCACCTTAGCCCGGGCCCTCAGAAGCGGGACACTCACCGGGGAGCTGTTTTTT.

The rearrangement joins TRBV29-1 to TRBJ2-7; D is uncertain. CDR1 is SQVTM, CDR2 ANQGSEA, per germline. Trimming shortened V by 5 bases and J by 2 bases, and 19 bases separated the two germline ends. This CDR3 region has 15 residues. The CDR3 DNA follows: TGCAGCGTTTTTGTCTCCGGTGACTGGACCTACGAGCAGTACTTC. It specifies CSVFVSGDWTYEQYF.

The chain has TRBV2 and TRBJ2-7; possible D gene TRBD2, 5 bases. The V end lost 6 bases, the J end lost 3 bases, and 9 bases lay between the germline ends. The CDR3 is made up of 12 amino acids. Germline CDR1 and CDR2: SNHLY and FYNNEI. The CDR3 reads CASSGMVYEQYF. CDR3 in DNA: TGTGCCAGCAGCGGGATGGTCTACGAGCAGTACTTC.

Written as DNA, the CDR3 is TGTGCCAGCAATCCGCGGAGTCAAGGGTACAATGAGCAGTTCTTC. Encoded protein: CASNPRSQGYNEQFF. V gene TRBV2 combines with J gene TRBJ2-1; D not certain. Trimming took 7 bases from V and 4 from J, leaving 17 bases between them. The CDR3 is 15 residues long. Per germline, CDR1 SNHLY and CDR2 FYNNEI.

The genes are TRBV2 and TRBJ2-5, with 7 bases aligning to TRBD2. V dropped 4 bases and J dropped 4; count of bases not matched to a gene: 9. The CDR3 is made up of 15 amino acids. CDR1 and CDR2 (germline): SNHLY, FYNNEI. The chain's CDR3 is CASSGGGLPGETQYF. The CDR3, as DNA: TGTGCCAGCAGTGGGGGGGGTCTACCGGGAGAGACCCAGTACTTC.

The chain recombines TRBV5-1 with TRBJ2-7; 14 bases line up with TRBD2. The CDR3 spans 16 residues. Germline V lookup: CDR1 SGHRS, CDR2 YFSETQ. The ends lost 4 bases at V and 1 base at J; junction bases unmatched: 4. As DNA, the CDR3 is TGCGCCAGCAGCCCCTGGACTAGCGGGAGGTCCTACGAGCAGTACTTC. Its translation is CASSPWTSGRSYEQYF.

This chain joins TRBV5-1 and TRBJ1-6; 7 nucleotides agree with TRBD1. The CDR3 totals 15 residues. With V trimmed by 3 bases and J by 8 bases, 8 bases remained unmatched. From germline, CDR1 is SGHRS and CDR2 YFSETQ. CDR3 amino acids: CASSSNRGWDSPLHF. Here the CDR3 DNA reads TGCGCCAGCAGCTCGAACAGGGGATGGGATTCACCCCTCCACTTT.

The V call is TRBV6-5, the J call TRBJ2-7, with TRBD2 matching over 12 bases. There are 14 residues in the CDR3. Germline V gene data show CDR1 as MNHEY and CDR2 as SVGAGI. V shed 8 bases and J 6 bases; nucleotides not matched to a gene: 8. CDR3 sequence (DNA): TGTGCCAGCGGCCGACTAGCGGGAGAACGCGAGCAGTACTTC. It encodes CASGRLAGEREQYF.

This chain connects TRBV5-6 to TRBJ1-6, with a weak D call TRBD1 (5 bases). Germline loops: CDR1 SGHDT, CDR2 YYEEEE. This CDR3 has 15 amino acids. V was cut by 4 bases and J by 8 bases, with 16 bases left in between. CDR3 loop: CASSLGRGLDSPLHF. In DNA, the CDR3 is TGTGCCAGCAGCCTAGGACGGGGCCTTGATTCACCCCTCCACTTT.

This sequence joins TRBV28 and TRBJ2-1, with TRBD2 matching over 8 bases. With V trimmed by 7 bases and J by 5 bases, 10 bases remained unmatched. CDR1 is MDHEN and CDR2 is SYDVKM in the germline V gene. The CDR3 totals 15 residues. CDR3 loop: CASTPAGGTHNEQFF. CDR3 bases: TGTGCCAGCACCCCCGCGGGAGGTACCCACAATGAGCAGTTCTTC.

The V and J genes are TRBV4-2 and TRBJ2-3; D unclear. CDR1 and CDR2 from the germline V gene are LGHNA and YNFKEQ. The CDR3 has 14 amino acids. The V gene lost 3 bases and the J gene lost 2 bases, with 9 bases spanning the gap. The CDR3 DNA reads TGTGCCAGCAGCCACGGGCAGCCCACAGATACGCAGTATTTT. Protein sequence: CASSHGQPTDTQYF.

This rearrangement joins TRBV28 to TRBJ2-2; 7 positions agree with TRBD2. The V gene end was trimmed by 8 bases and the J gene end by 3 bases; junction bases not matched to a gene: 9. The CDR3 is made up of 15 amino acids. The V gene's germline CDR1 is MDHEN and CDR2 SYDVKM. The chain's CDR3 is CASVTSVLYTGELFF. The CDR3 DNA reads TGTGCCAGCGTTACTAGCGTCCTCTACACCGGGGAGCTGTTTTTT.

The chain uses TRBV28 and TRBJ2-1; 9 nucleotides align to TRBD2. With V trimmed by 7 bases and J by 3 bases, 10 bases remained unmatched. This CDR3 is built from 16 residues. From germline, CDR1 is MDHEN and CDR2 SYDVKM. The CDR3 sequence: CASTHFSGRHYNEQFF. DNA of the CDR3: TGTGCCAGCACCCATTTTAGCGGGAGACACTACAATGAGCAGTTCTTC.

This chain joins TRBV15 and TRBJ2-3; D is ambiguous. The CDR3 has 14 residues. Germline CDR1 reads LNHNV; CDR2 reads YYDKDF (reference sequence). V lost 2 bases and J lost 0, with 6 bases in between. The CDR3 here is CATSRPESTDTQYF. The CDR3 DNA sequence: TGTGCCACCAGCAGACCCGAAAGCACAGATACGCAGTATTTT.